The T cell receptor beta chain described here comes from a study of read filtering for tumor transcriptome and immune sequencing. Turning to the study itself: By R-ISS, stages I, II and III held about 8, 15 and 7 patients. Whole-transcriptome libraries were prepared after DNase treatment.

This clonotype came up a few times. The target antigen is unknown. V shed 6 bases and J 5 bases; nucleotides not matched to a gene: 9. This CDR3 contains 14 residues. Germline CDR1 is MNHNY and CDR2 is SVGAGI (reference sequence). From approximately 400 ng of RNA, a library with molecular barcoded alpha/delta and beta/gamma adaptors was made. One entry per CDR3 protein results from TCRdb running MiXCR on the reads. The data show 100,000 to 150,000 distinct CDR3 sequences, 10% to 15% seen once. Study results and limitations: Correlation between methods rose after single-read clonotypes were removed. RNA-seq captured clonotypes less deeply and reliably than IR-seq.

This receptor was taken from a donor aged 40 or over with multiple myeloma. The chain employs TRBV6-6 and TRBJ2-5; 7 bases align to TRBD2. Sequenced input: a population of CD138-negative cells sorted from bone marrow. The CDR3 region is CASSPGLRVETQYF. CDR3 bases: TGTGCCAGCAGCCCGGGACTACGCGTGGAGACCCAGTACTTC.